This T cell receptor (beta chain) was retrieved from a study of OX40 agonist ivuxolimab in advanced cancers. As for the study in general: The study gave patients intravenous ivuxolimab at 0.01 to 10 mg/kg every 2 weeks.

Measured with immunoSEQ multiplex PCR; TCRdb has only the in-frame clones, and not every one. The table includes about 77,000 clones, around 86% detected once. Germline V gene data show CDR1 as MDHEN and CDR2 as SYDVKM. The CDR3 is 16 residues long. V was clipped by 6 bases and J by 2 bases, with 19 bases between them. The source is an adult with an advanced solid tumor such as melanoma, head and neck, liver or kidney cancer. The chain couples TRBV28 to TRBJ1-1, with D possibly TRBD1 on 6 matching bases. Material: CD4+ or CD8+ T cells sorted from blood, obtained in a trial of the OX40 agonist ivuxolimab. CDR3 residues: CASRSARGGKNTEAFF. The CDR3 coding sequence is TGTGCCAGCAGATCCGCAAGGGGGGGGAAAAACACTGAAGCTTTCTTT. The whole variable domain, remainder taken from reference TRBV28 and TRBJ1-1, is DVKVTQSSRYLVKRTGEKVFLECVQDMDHENMFWYRQDPGLGLRLIYFSYDVKMKEKGDIPEGYSVSREKKERFSLILESASTNQTSMYLCASRSARGGKNTEAFFGQGTRLTVV.